This T cell receptor (beta chain) comes out of a study of T cell responses to AZD1222 COVID-19 vaccine. Study-level findings and limits: None of the repertoires were sampled until the peak T cell response had passed. Seropositive AZD1222 recipients at baseline numbered only five or six. Dominant at 160-218 and 743-854, vaccine-associated CD4 TCRs also spanned spike. Among the donors, most were white British and more were female, and clonal diversity was possibly underestimated.

The ends were cut back, 0 bases at V and 8 bases at J, with 11 bases in the middle. The germline V gene encodes CDR1 SGHTS and CDR2 YDEGEE. The CDR3 is 13 amino acids. With regard to this clone: The antigen is unknown.

Produced via immunoSEQ multiplex PCR; TCRdb's table is partial and in-frame only. The sample lists over 70,000 clones, around 88% occurring once. This chain uses TRBV5-8 with TRBJ1-2; unclear D gene. The sample was peripheral blood, taken on day 0 of MenACWY control vaccination. The sequence was collected from an adult in good health. CDR3 coding DNA: TGTGCCAGCAGCTTGGAAGTCAGAGGCGGCTACACCTTC. Its translation is CASSLEVRGGYTF.